This TCR beta chain is drawn from a study of shared clonotypes between healthy human individuals. Study-wide findings and caveats: The authors expected sequencing depth to affect clonotype sharing among donors.

The CDR3 has 14 residues. The germline V gene has CDR1 SNHLY and CDR2 FYNNEI. The ends were cut back, 7 bases at V and 0 bases at J, with 11 bases in the middle. Replicate PCRs for sorted subsets used roughly 200 ng DNA; this equaled 25,000 to 30,000 T cell genomes. TCRdb's table, derived via immunoSEQ multiplex PCR, lists solely in-frame clones and lacks some. This repertoire shows roughly 2.1 million clones, roughly 91% found once; its top ten account for 1.5% to 2%. As defined, naive CD8 cells were CD45RO-negative and positively selected for CCR7, with terminally differentiated effector memory CD45RA+ cells excluded. As regards this clone: Its antigen is currently unknown.

The TCR was taken from a man between 18 and 29 years old in good health. Some clones in this sample may be carry-over from other donors' samples. Sequenced input: naive CD8+ T cells from PBMCs. The rearrangement joins TRBV2 to TRBJ2-3, with D possibly TRBD2 on 6 matching bases. The chain's CDR3 is CASTPGTSTDTQYF. The CDR3 DNA reads TGTGCCAGCACCCCAGGGACTAGCACAGATACGCAGTATTTT.